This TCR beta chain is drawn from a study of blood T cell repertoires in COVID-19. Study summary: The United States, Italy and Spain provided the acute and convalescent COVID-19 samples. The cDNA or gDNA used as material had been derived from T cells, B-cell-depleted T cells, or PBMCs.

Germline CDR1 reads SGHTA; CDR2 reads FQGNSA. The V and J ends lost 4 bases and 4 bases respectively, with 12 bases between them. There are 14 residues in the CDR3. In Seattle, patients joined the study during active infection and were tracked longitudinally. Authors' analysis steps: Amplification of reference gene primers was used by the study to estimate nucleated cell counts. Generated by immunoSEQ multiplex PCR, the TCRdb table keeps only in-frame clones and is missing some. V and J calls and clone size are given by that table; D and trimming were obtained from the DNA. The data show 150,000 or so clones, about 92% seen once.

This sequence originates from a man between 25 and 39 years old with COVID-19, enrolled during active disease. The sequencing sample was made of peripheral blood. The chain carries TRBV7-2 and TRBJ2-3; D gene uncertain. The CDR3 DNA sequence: TGTGCCAGCAGCTCGCTTGGTGGAGCAGATACGCAGTATTTT. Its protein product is CASSSLGGADTQYF.